These T cell receptor beta chains were read from a single sample in a study of CD8 T cells in ankylosing spondylitis. A single record per CDR3 protein comes from TCRdb applying MiXCR to the 5' RACE reads. The repertoire holds just over 350,000 distinct CDR3 sequences, more than 20% seen once, with around 14% in the top ten. The specimen was blood, either unsorted or a sorted T cell fraction (not recorded which). These receptors came from a male donor with ankylosing spondylitis or in good health (not recorded which). CDR3s include the opening cysteine and the closing phenylalanine or tryptophan. Each record gives: V gene, clone size, J gene, D gene, CDR3 protein, CDR3 DNA. The D gene is left open where the match is weak. Only some rows state a clone size, as once, few, many or a class for expanded clones.

TRBV5-6	few	TRBJ2-1	.	CASSYGNNEQFF	TGTGCCAGCAGTTATGGGAACAATGAGCAGTTCTTC
TRBV12-3/TRBV12-4	.	TRBJ2-7	TRBD2	CASKTSGGASYEQYF	TGTGCCAGCAAAACTAGCGGGGGGGCTTCCTACGAGCAGTACTTC
TRBV27	few	TRBJ2-7	.	CASSVLPGVGPRTSYEQYF	TGTGCCAGCAGTGTCCTACCAGGGGTGGGGCCCAGAACGTCCTACGAGCAGTACTTC
TRBV30	once	TRBJ2-3	.	CAWSQGMADTQYF	TGTGCCTGGAGCCAGGGGATGGCAGATACGCAGTATTTT
TRBV10-1	.	TRBJ2-1	TRBD1	CASSETYRGAKNEQFF	TGCGCCAGCAGTGAGACTTACAGGGGGGCGAAGAATGAGCAGTTCTTC
TRBV12-3/TRBV12-4	few	TRBJ2-7	TRBD2	CASGSGDSYEQYF	TGTGCCAGCGGGAGCGGGGATTCCTACGAGCAGTACTTC
TRBV9	few	TRBJ2-4	.	CASSGGENIQYF	TGTGCCAGCAGCGGAGGCGAAAACATTCAGTACTTC
TRBV20-1	many	TRBJ2-7	TRBD1	CSAFPGQAYEQYF	TGCAGTGCTTTCCCGGGACAGGCCTACGAGCAGTACTTC
TRBV11-2	.	TRBJ2-5	TRBD2	CASSSRLAGSQETQYF	TGTGCCAGCAGCTCGAGACTAGCGGGGTCACAAGAGACCCAGTACTTC
TRBV9	.	TRBJ2-1	.	CASSVARTADNEQFF	TGTGCCAGCAGCGTAGCCAGGACTGCGGACAATGAGCAGTTCTTC
TRBV28	.	TRBJ2-2	TRBD1	CAVRVTGDTGELFF	TGTGCCGTAAGGGTCACAGGGGACACCGGGGAGCTGTTTTTT
TRBV28	few	TRBJ2-2	.	CASSPQGITNGELFF	TGTGCCAGCAGTCCCCAGGGGATCACAAACGGGGAGCTGTTTTTT
TRBV7-8	.	TRBJ2-2	TRBD1	CASSSPGQGARPDTGELFF	TGTGCCAGCAGCTCTCCGGGACAGGGGGCGCGCCCTGACACCGGGGAGCTGTTTTTT
TRBV15	.	TRBJ2-2	.	CATSRVRGSGELFF	TGTGCCACCAGCAGAGTCCGGGGATCCGGGGAGCTGTTTTTT
TRBV10-3	.	TRBJ2-7	TRBD1	CATGTGSYEQYF	TGTGCCACCGGGACAGGTTCCTACGAGCAGTACTTC
TRBV12-3/TRBV12-4	.	TRBJ1-2	TRBD1	CASSVRDRDSTF	TGTGCCAGCAGTGTCCGGGACAGGGATTCCACCTTC
TRBV4-1	.	TRBJ2-3	.	CASSQVTRGGTDTQYF	TGCGCCAGCAGCCAGGTGACCAGAGGGGGCACAGATACGCAGTATTTT
TRBV29-1	.	TRBJ2-7	.	CSVEEPRGLGPYEQYF	TGCAGCGTTGAAGAGCCCAGAGGACTGGGGCCCTACGAGCAGTACTTC
TRBV7-9	few	TRBJ2-1	.	CASSSSGGGRNEQFF	TGTGCCAGCAGCTCCAGCGGCGGTGGGAGGAATGAGCAGTTCTTC
TRBV20-1	.	TRBJ2-7	TRBD1	CSAEDRGNEQYF	TGCAGTGCTGAGGACAGGGGCAACGAGCAGTACTTC
TRBV12-3/TRBV12-4	once	TRBJ2-7	.	CASSFSGPSYEQYF	TGTGCCAGCAGTTTTTCGGGGCCCTCCTACGAGCAGTACTTC
TRBV3-1	few	TRBJ2-7	TRBD2	CASSNFGLAGLPSYEQYF	TGTGCCAGCAGCAATTTTGGACTAGCGGGGCTCCCTTCCTACGAGCAGTACTTC
TRBV11-2	.	TRBJ2-7	.	CASSLEAGTATYEQYF	TGTGCCAGCAGCTTAGAAGCCGGGACGGCTACCTACGAGCAGTACTTC
TRBV27	.	TRBJ1-3	TRBD1	CASSLNSPGQGIFEPGNTIYF	TGTGCCAGCAGTTTAAATTCTCCGGGACAGGGAATCTTTGAGCCTGGAAACACCATATATTTT
TRBV24-1	few	TRBJ2-2	.	CATSDFEGGELFF	TGTGCCACCAGTGATTTTGAAGGCGGGGAGCTGTTTTTT
TRBV29-1	.	TRBJ2-5	TRBD1	CSVSRDRGETQYF	TGCAGCGTGAGCCGGGACAGGGGAGAGACCCAGTACTTC
TRBV29-1	few	TRBJ1-2	.	CSVDQDYYGYTF	TGCAGCGTTGATCAGGACTACTATGGCTACACCTTC
TRBV30	.	TRBJ2-3	.	CAWGGNTDTQYF	TGTGCCTGGGGGGGAAACACAGATACGCAGTATTTT
TRBV5-1	.	TRBJ1-1	TRBD1	CASSLARTGKTEAFF	TGCGCCAGCAGCTTGGCCCGGACAGGGAAGACTGAAGCTTTCTTT
TRBV27	few	TRBJ2-7	.	CASSFSRGPHYEQYF	TGTGCCAGCAGTTTCTCGCGGGGGCCCCACTACGAGCAGTACTTC
TRBV12-3/TRBV12-4	.	TRBJ2-5	.	CASRLRAGETQYF	TGTGCCAGCAGGTTGCGGGCCGGGGAGACCCAGTACTTC
TRBV7-9	.	TRBJ2-3	.	CASSLAVGGTDTQYF	TGTGCCAGCAGCCTCGCAGTGGGCGGCACAGATACGCAGTATTTT
TRBV3-1	.	TRBJ2-7	.	CASSQDPGAAYEQYF	TGTGCCAGCAGCCAAGACCCGGGGGCAGCCTACGAGCAGTACTTC
TRBV10-2	.	TRBJ1-5	.	CASSEWQGSNQPQHF	TGCGCCAGCAGTGAGTGGCAGGGGAGCAATCAGCCCCAGCATTTT
TRBV9	few	TRBJ2-1	.	CASSVAGWRYNEQFF	TGTGCCAGCAGCGTAGCTGGCTGGCGGTATAATGAGCAGTTCTTC
TRBV4-2	.	TRBJ2-7	.	CASSQGPLAALEQYF	TGTGCCAGCAGCCAAGGGCCCCTAGCTGCCCTCGAGCAGTACTTC
TRBV14	.	TRBJ2-5	.	CASSRDRKQETQYF	TGTGCCAGCAGCAGAGACAGGAAACAAGAGACCCAGTACTTC
TRBV12-3/TRBV12-4	few	TRBJ1-5	.	CASSFTTVEPQHF	TGTGCCAGCAGTTTCACGACCGTCGAGCCCCAGCATTTT
TRBV2	.	TRBJ1-2	.	CASRGLVYGYTF	TGTGCCAGCCGCGGTCTGGTCTATGGCTACACCTTC
TRBV6-5	few	TRBJ2-5	TRBD1	CASSFTGVGQETQYF	TGTGCCAGCAGTTTTACAGGGGTCGGGCAAGAGACCCAGTACTTC
TRBV4-1	.	TRBJ1-1	.	CASSPWEGGNTEAFF	TGCGCCAGCAGCCCCTGGGAAGGCGGGAACACTGAAGCTTTCTTT